These T cell receptor beta chains were read from a single sample in a study of blood T cells in healthy people across ages. Each CDR3 protein gets one entry after TCRdb re-called the 5' RACE reads with MiXCR. The data show about 670,000 distinct CDR3 sequences, with around 43% seen just once and approximately 29% held by the top ten. The specimen was blood. All receptors derive from a man older than 75 in good health. CDR3s include the opening cysteine and the closing phenylalanine or tryptophan. The D gene is left open where the match is weak. A clone size is listed for some rows: how often the clone was seen (once, few, many), or a class if it is expanded.

d_call: TRBD1
j_call: TRBJ1-2
v_call: TRBV20-1
clone_size: -
cdr3_nt: TGCAGTGCTAAAGGGACAGCGGATGGGGTTGGTTTAGCTAACTATGGCTACACCTTC
cdr3_aa: CSAKGTADGVGLANYGYTF

d_call: -
j_call: TRBJ2-3
v_call: TRBV4-2
clone_size: once
cdr3_nt: TGTGCCAGCAGCCAAGCGGGGGCCTGTAAGGATACGCAGTATTTT
cdr3_aa: CASSQAGACKDTQYF

d_call: -
j_call: TRBJ1-4
v_call: TRBV29-1
clone_size: few
cdr3_nt: TGCAGCGCTCAGGGATCCAGGGCGGATGAAAAACTGTTTTTT
cdr3_aa: CSAQGSRADEKLFF

d_call: -
j_call: TRBJ2-6
v_call: TRBV18
clone_size: -
cdr3_nt: TGTGCCAGCTCACCACCAGATAGAGGTGGGGCCAACGTCCTGACTTTC
cdr3_aa: CASSPPDRGGANVLTF

d_call: TRBD1
j_call: TRBJ1-1
v_call: TRBV20-1
clone_size: -
cdr3_nt: TGCAGTGTACCAAGGGGACAGGGGAAGAACACTGAAGCTTTCTTT
cdr3_aa: CSVPRGQGKNTEAFF

d_call: -
j_call: TRBJ2-1
v_call: TRBV12-3/TRBV12-4
clone_size: -
cdr3_nt: TGTGCCAGCAGTTTATCTTACGGGGCAAGTGAGCAGTTCTTC
cdr3_aa: CASSLSYGASEQFF

d_call: TRBD2
j_call: TRBJ2-4
v_call: TRBV7-2
clone_size: once
cdr3_nt: TGTGCCAGCAGCCAGGGGGGGGAAGCGGGAGGCAAAAACATTCAGTACTTC
cdr3_aa: CASSQGGEAGGKNIQYF

d_call: -
j_call: TRBJ1-6
v_call: TRBV20-1
clone_size: -
cdr3_nt: TGCAGTGCTTCGGCCGGGGAATTCAATTCACCCCTCCACTTT
cdr3_aa: CSASAGEFNSPLHF

d_call: -
j_call: TRBJ1-2
v_call: TRBV28
clone_size: -
cdr3_nt: TGTGCCAGCAGTTTTGGGGGAAGCGGCTACACCTTC
cdr3_aa: CASSFGGSGYTF

d_call: -
j_call: TRBJ1-2
v_call: TRBV6-6
clone_size: -
cdr3_nt: TGTGCCAGCAGTTATATGGATGGCGGGAAGGGCTACACCTTC
cdr3_aa: CASSYMDGGKGYTF

d_call: -
j_call: TRBJ2-7
v_call: TRBV4-3
clone_size: few
cdr3_nt: TGCGCCAGCAGCCAAGAAGACAGAATCAACTACGAGCAGTACTTC
cdr3_aa: CASSQEDRINYEQYF

d_call: TRBD2
j_call: TRBJ2-5
v_call: TRBV11-2
clone_size: -
cdr3_nt: TGTGCCAGCAGCGGGGATCGAGCGGGGGCAGAGACCCAGTACTTC
cdr3_aa: CASSGDRAGAETQYF

d_call: -
j_call: TRBJ2-4
v_call: TRBV20-1
clone_size: -
cdr3_nt: TGCAGTGTCCCCGATCAGGGAGAGAACATTCAGTACTTC
cdr3_aa: CSVPDQGENIQYF

d_call: -
j_call: TRBJ1-3
v_call: TRBV7-9
clone_size: -
cdr3_nt: TGTGCCAGCAGCCCCCTAAGGGAGGATCCCCGAAGAAACACCATATATTTT
cdr3_aa: CASSPLREDPRRNTIYF

d_call: TRBD1
j_call: TRBJ1-5
v_call: TRBV6-5
clone_size: -
cdr3_nt: TGTGCCAGCAGGACGACAGGGGTCAATCAGCCCCAGCATTTT
cdr3_aa: CASRTTGVNQPQHF

d_call: -
j_call: TRBJ2-7
v_call: TRBV10-1
clone_size: once
cdr3_nt: TGCGCCAGCAGGGGTGTCCAGGGGACCCCCTACGAGCAGTACTTC
cdr3_aa: CASRGVQGTPYEQYF

d_call: TRBD1
j_call: TRBJ1-5
v_call: TRBV7-8
clone_size: -
cdr3_nt: TGTGCCAGCAGCTTCCTCTCGTCCGGAAGGGACAGGGCGTTGGCAAATCAGCCCCAGCATTTT
cdr3_aa: CASSFLSSGRDRALANQPQHF

d_call: TRBD2
j_call: TRBJ2-4
v_call: TRBV20-1
clone_size: -
cdr3_nt: TGCAGTGCTCCTCGGCGGGAGCTAAACATTCAGTACTTC
cdr3_aa: CSAPRRELNIQYF

d_call: TRBD1
j_call: TRBJ2-6
v_call: TRBV20-1
clone_size: -
cdr3_nt: TGCAGTGCTACCAACAGGGGCTCTGGGGCCAACGTCCTGACTTTC
cdr3_aa: CSATNRGSGANVLTF

d_call: TRBD1
j_call: TRBJ1-1
v_call: TRBV29-1
clone_size: few
cdr3_nt: TGCAGCGTGACCACAGGGGACACTGAAGCTTTCTTT
cdr3_aa: CSVTTGDTEAFF

d_call: -
j_call: TRBJ2-7
v_call: TRBV20-1
clone_size: -
cdr3_nt: TGCAGTGCTAGAGGATGGAGGGCCGAAGTCCCCGAGCAGTACTTC
cdr3_aa: CSARGWRAEVPEQYF

d_call: TRBD1
j_call: TRBJ2-7
v_call: TRBV7-3
clone_size: few
cdr3_nt: TGTGCCAGCAGTCGGGACAGCGTTGTCTCCTACGAGCAGTACTTC
cdr3_aa: CASSRDSVVSYEQYF

d_call: -
j_call: TRBJ2-7
v_call: TRBV10-3
clone_size: many
cdr3_nt: TGTGCCATCAGTGCAGAAACCGAGCAGTACTTC
cdr3_aa: CAISAETEQYF

d_call: TRBD1
j_call: TRBJ1-6
v_call: TRBV28
clone_size: -
cdr3_nt: TGTGCCAGCAGCTGGGACAGGGGGGACACACCCCTCCACTTT
cdr3_aa: CASSWDRGDTPLHF

d_call: TRBD2
j_call: TRBJ2-5
v_call: TRBV6-2/TRBV6-3
clone_size: few
cdr3_nt: TGTGCCAGCAGTTACCGCCCAGCGGGGGGCCCAGTGATCCAGTACTTC
cdr3_aa: CASSYRPAGGPVIQYF

d_call: -
j_call: TRBJ2-1
v_call: TRBV24-1
clone_size: few
cdr3_nt: TGTGCCACCAGTGATTTGTATGAGCAGTTCTTC
cdr3_aa: CATSDLYEQFF

d_call: -
j_call: TRBJ2-1
v_call: TRBV6-2/TRBV6-3
clone_size: -
cdr3_nt: TGTGCCAGCAACGTCGTGGGGGGTCACAATGAGCAGTTCTTC
cdr3_aa: CASNVVGGHNEQFF

d_call: -
j_call: TRBJ1-5
v_call: TRBV27
clone_size: -
cdr3_nt: TGTGCCAGCAGTTTTCGCAGGGGCTCTTTGAGTCAGCCCCAGCATTTT
cdr3_aa: CASSFRRGSLSQPQHF

d_call: TRBD1
j_call: TRBJ2-7
v_call: TRBV20-1
clone_size: -
cdr3_nt: TGCAGTGCTAGAAATCCAGGGGGTAATCCTACGACGCAGTACTTC
cdr3_aa: CSARNPGGNPTTQYF

d_call: TRBD2
j_call: TRBJ2-3
v_call: TRBV27
clone_size: -
cdr3_nt: TGTGCCAGCAGAGGAGAGCGGGGACCTAGCACAGATACGCAGTATTTT
cdr3_aa: CASRGERGPSTDTQYF

d_call: -
j_call: TRBJ2-7
v_call: TRBV20-1
clone_size: many
cdr3_nt: TGCAGTGCTAGAGATGGCGGACCTGGGGGCGAGCAGTACTTC
cdr3_aa: CSARDGGPGGEQYF

d_call: TRBD2
j_call: TRBJ2-2
v_call: TRBV25-1
clone_size: -
cdr3_nt: TGTGCCAGCAGTGAACTAGCGGGGGACACCGGGGAGCTGTTTTTT
cdr3_aa: CASSELAGDTGELFF

d_call: -
j_call: TRBJ2-7
v_call: TRBV13
clone_size: many
cdr3_nt: TGTGCCAGCAGCTTGGGAGATAAGGGCTACGAGCAGTACTTC
cdr3_aa: CASSLGDKGYEQYF

d_call: -
j_call: TRBJ2-7
v_call: TRBV20-1
clone_size: -
cdr3_nt: TGCAGGGCTAGTATGCGGGGCTACGAGCAGTACTTC
cdr3_aa: CRASMRGYEQYF

d_call: -
j_call: TRBJ1-1
v_call: TRBV2
clone_size: few
cdr3_nt: TGTGCCAGCAGTGGGAGACAGGATATTTACATGAACACTGAAGCTTTCTTT
cdr3_aa: CASSGRQDIYMNTEAFF